This T cell receptor beta chain was recovered during a study of blood T cell repertoires in COVID-19. Measured with immunoSEQ multiplex PCR; TCRdb has only the in-frame clones, and not every one. The sample has about 180,000 clones; roughly 85% are singletons. V was clipped by 6 bases and J by 2 bases; unmatched bases: 10. The CDR3 spans 15 residues. Germline loops: CDR1 LNHDA, CDR2 SQIVND (reference sequence). The sample was peripheral blood. This TCR came from a man aged 55 to 70 with acute or convalescent COVID-19. This rearrangement joins TRBV19 to TRBJ2-7; 7 bases map to TRBD1. CDR3 amino acids: CASRYLPTGPYEQYF. The CDR3 nucleotides read TGTGCCAGTAGATACCTTCCGACAGGGCCCTACGAGCAGTACTTC.